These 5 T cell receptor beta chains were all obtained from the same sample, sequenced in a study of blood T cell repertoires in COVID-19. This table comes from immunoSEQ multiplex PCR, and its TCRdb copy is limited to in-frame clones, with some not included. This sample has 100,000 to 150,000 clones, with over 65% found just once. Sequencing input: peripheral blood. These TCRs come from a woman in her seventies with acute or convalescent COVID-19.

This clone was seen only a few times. The CDR3 DNA reads TGTGCCACCAGTGATTCCTCACCGGGACAGAGCACAGATACGCAGTATTTT. Its protein is CATSDSSPGQSTDTQYF. V usage is TRBV24-1 and J usage is TRBJ2-3, with 7 bases that match TRBD1. Losses at the gene ends were 2 bases for V and 0 bases for J; bases not matched to a gene: 7. Germline assignment: CDR1 KGHDR and CDR2 SFDVKD. The CDR3 sequence is 17 residues long.

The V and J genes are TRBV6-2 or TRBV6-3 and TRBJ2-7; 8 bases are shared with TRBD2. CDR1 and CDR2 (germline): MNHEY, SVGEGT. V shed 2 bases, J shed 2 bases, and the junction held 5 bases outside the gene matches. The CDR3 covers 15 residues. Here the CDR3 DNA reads TGTGCCAGCAGTTACCGGGGGGGGTCGGCCTACGAGCAGTACGTC. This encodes CASSYRGGSAYEQYV.

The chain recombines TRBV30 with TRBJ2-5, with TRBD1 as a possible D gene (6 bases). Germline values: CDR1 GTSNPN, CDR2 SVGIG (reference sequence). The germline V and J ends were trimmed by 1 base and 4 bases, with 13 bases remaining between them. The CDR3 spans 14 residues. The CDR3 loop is CAWSAGQFPETQYF. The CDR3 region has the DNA TGTGCCTGGAGTGCCGGACAGTTCCCAGAGACCCAGTACTTC. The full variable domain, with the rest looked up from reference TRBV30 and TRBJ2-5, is SQTIHQWPATLVQPVGSPLSLECTVEGTSNPNLYWYRQAAGRGLQLLFYSVGIGQISSEVPQNLSASRPQDRQFILSSKKLLLSDSGFYLCAWSAGQFPETQYFGPGTRLLVL.

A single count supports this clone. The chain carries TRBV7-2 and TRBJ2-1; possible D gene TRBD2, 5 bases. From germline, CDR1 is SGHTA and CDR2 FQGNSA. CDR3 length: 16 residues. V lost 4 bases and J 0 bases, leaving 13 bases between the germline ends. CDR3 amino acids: CASSSPGGSSYNEQFF. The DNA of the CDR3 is TGTGCCAGCAGCTCCCCCGGTGGGAGCTCCTACAATGAGCAGTTCTTC. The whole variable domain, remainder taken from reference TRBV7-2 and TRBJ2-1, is GAGVSQSPSNKVTEKGKDVELRCDPISGHTALYWYRQSLGQGLEFLIYFQGNSAPDKSGLPSDRFSAERTGGSVSTLTIQRTQQEDSAVYLCASSSPGGSSYNEQFFGPGTRLTVL.

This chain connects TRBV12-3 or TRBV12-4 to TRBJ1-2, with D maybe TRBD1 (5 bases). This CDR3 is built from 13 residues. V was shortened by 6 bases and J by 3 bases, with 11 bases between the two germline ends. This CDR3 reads CASSSDSHYGYTF. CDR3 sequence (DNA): TGTGCCAGCAGCTCAGACAGCCACTATGGCTACACCTTC.